The 7 T cell receptor beta chains below come from one sample, sequenced in a study of monozygotic twins with inflammatory bowel disease. TCRdb re-called the 5' RACE reads, yielding one record per CDR3 amino acid sequence without DNA. This sample's table reports 150,000 to 200,000 distinct CDR3 sequences. Source material: blood. Receptors originate from a human donor with ulcerative colitis or Crohn's disease, or a healthy co-twin of an affected twin (not recorded which).

The chain joins TRBV12-3 or TRBV12-4 to TRBJ2-4. The CDR3 sequence is 15 residues long. The CDR3 sequence is CASSPNGPAKNIQYF.

This chain uses TRBV7-2 with TRBJ2-1. This CDR3 contains 15 residues. CDR1 is SGHTA and CDR2 is FQGNSA in the germline V gene. The CDR3 loop reads CASRTAFGSYNEQFF.

CDR3 sequence reads: CASSPPVRESEQFF. The V gene is TRBV18, the J gene TRBJ2-1. Germline values: CDR1 KGHSH, CDR2 LQKENI. This CDR3 contains 14 residues.

The chain has TRBV27 and TRBJ2-5; the TCRdb D gene call, TRBD2, has no DNA to confirm it. The length of the CDR3 is 14 residues. Germline CDR1 MNHEY, CDR2 SMNVEV (reference sequence). The CDR3 here is CASSPGLAGETQYF.

The chain recombines TRBV20-1 with TRBJ2-3. Per the germline V gene, CDR1 is DFQATT and CDR2 is SNEGSKA (reference sequence). This CDR3 contains 12 residues. CDR3 sequence reads: CSAEPSTDTQYF.

The chain employs TRBV7-2 and TRBJ2-5; the TRBD1 assignment by TCRdb is unverifiable without DNA. CDR1 SGHTA and CDR2 FQGNSA come from the germline V gene. This CDR3 has 15 amino acids. The CDR3 here is CASSPRTGGEETQYF.

The J gene is TRBJ2-2, the V gene TRBV5-1. Germline V gene lookup returns CDR1 SGHRS and CDR2 YFSETQ. The CDR3 contains 14 residues. CDR3 loop: CASSLGQSDGELFF.